This T cell receptor (beta chain) was profiled in a study of T cells in Graves' hyperthyroidism and ophthalmopathy. Study overall: Peripheral blood sampling occurred at initial diagnosis, before any treatment. Study-wide results and caveats: In blood, most of the thyroid clonotypes expanded above 0.001 were also present.

This clonotype was counted only a few times. Its antigen is still unknown. The germline CDR1 and CDR2 sequences are LGHNT and FRNRAP. With 7 bases removed from V and 0 bases from J, the gap between germline ends came to 12 bases. This CDR3 contains 14 residues. Regions amplified from RNA transcripts were the TCR beta CDR3 regions. HTBI primers drove first-round RT-PCR of the TCR CDR3. TCRdb re-called the multiplex PCR reads through MiXCR, storing one row per CDR3 protein. The sample has 300,000 to 450,000 distinct CDR3 sequences; 20% to 25% are singletons. Those with hyperthyroidism were 18 to 65 years old, newly diagnosed, and ill for under 2 months. Diagnostic decisions used clinical symptoms, serum thyroxine and TRAb, thyroid ultrasound and orbital computed tomography.

Sequenced input: blood. The J gene is TRBJ1-1, the V gene TRBV12-5; D is uncertain. The TCR originated in a man aged 45 to 65 with Graves' hyperthyroidism. CDR3 coding DNA: TGTGCTAGTGCCCCATTTAGGATGAACACTGAAGCTTTCTTT. Translating it yields CASAPFRMNTEAFF.